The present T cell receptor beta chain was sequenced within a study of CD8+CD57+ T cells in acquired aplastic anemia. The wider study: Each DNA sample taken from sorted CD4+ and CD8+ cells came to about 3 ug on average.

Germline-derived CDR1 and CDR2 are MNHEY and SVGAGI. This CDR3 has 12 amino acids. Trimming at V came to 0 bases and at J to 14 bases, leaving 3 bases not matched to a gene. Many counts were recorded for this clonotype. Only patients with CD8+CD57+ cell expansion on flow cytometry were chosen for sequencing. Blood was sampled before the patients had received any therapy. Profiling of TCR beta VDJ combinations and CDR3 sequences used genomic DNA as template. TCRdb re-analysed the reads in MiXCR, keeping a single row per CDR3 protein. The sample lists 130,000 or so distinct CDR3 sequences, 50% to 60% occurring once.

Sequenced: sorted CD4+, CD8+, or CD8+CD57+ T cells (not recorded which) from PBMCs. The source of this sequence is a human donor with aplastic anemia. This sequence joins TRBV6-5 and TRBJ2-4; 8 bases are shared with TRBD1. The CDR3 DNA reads TGTGCCAGCAGTTACTCGCCGGGACAGGAGTACTTC. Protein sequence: CASSYSPGQEYF.